This TCR beta chain comes out of a study of Ad26.COV2.S vaccination and SARS-CoV-2 variants. Turning to the study itself: Ad26.COV2.S, an intramuscular injection, was given once or twice 56 days apart.

Profiling relied on immunoSEQ multiplex PCR, and the TCRdb table lists in-frame clones only, not all of them. This sample has 350,000 to 500,000 clones, with 90% found just once. Study results and limitations: Spike-specific TCR breadth ran higher among vaccine recipients than placebo recipients. After vaccination, substantial breadth of spike-specific CD8+ and CD4+ responses was reported.

Germline lookup yields CDR1 SGHRS and CDR2 YFSETQ. J lost 7 bases, V lost 4 bases, and 11 bases had no gene match. CDR3 length equals 15 residues. Points on this clone: Its antigen remains unknown.

Sample treatment: 15 to 20 received Ad26.COV2.S at low or high dose, single or two shots; several received placebo; per-sample allocation not given. The samples were gathered on day 63 after the first injection of vaccine or placebo. Boston supplied an adult donor aged 18-55 years. The chain links TRBV5-1 to TRBJ2-1, with 7 bases lining up with TRBD2. The sequences come from peripheral blood, collected in a trial of Ad26.COV2.S vaccine versus placebo. This TCR derives from a person aged 18-60 years who received the Ad26.COV2.S COVID-19 vaccine or a placebo. CDR3 sequence: CASSPSGAPLNEQFF. The CDR3 coding sequence is TGCGCCAGCAGCCCTAGCGGAGCCCCTTTAAATGAGCAGTTCTTC. Supplemented by reference TRBV5-1 and TRBJ2-1, the full variable domain reads KAGVTQTPRYLIKTRGQQVTLSCSPISGHRSVSWYQQTPGQGLQFLFEYFSETQRNKGNFPGRFSGRQFSNSRSEMNVSTLELGDSALYLCASSPSGAPLNEQFFGPGTRLTVL.